A selection of T cell receptor beta chains follows, all from one sample in a study of blood T cell repertoires in COVID-19. Clones were sequenced by immunoSEQ multiplex PCR, and TCRdb holds only the in-frame ones, with some missing. The sample shows 25,000 or so clones, around 83% of them seen only once. Sequenced input: peripheral blood. These TCRs come from a human donor in a cohort sampled during active COVID-19. The CDR3 runs from the conserved cysteine through the conserved F or W. A D gene is named only where the DNA matches it firmly.

TRBV3-1/TRBV3-2 | - | CASSQDLRLAVSSGANVLTF
TRBV19 | TRBD2 | CASSKTSGPDNEQFF
TRBV7-9 | TRBD1 | CASSVDRGLYEQYF
TRBV6-2/TRBV6-3 | TRBD1 | CASSSGQGLMMNTEAFF
TRBV3-1/TRBV3-2 | - | CASKPEGGEAFF
TRBV19 | - | CASSILAEQFF
TRBV11-3 | - | CASSSGEFHGDTQYF
TRBV27 | - | CASSLSYTNYGYTF
TRBV19 | TRBD1 | CASMEVTGGSSPLHF
TRBV7-2 | - | CASSLQGKSYEQYF
TRBV9 | TRBD2 | CASSFGTTQETQYF
TRBV12-3/TRBV12-4 | TRBD1 | CADRGGPTGELFF
TRBV5-4 | - | CASSFSTALQETQYF
TRBV4-2 | - | CASSPGQGINTIYF
TRBV11-2 | TRBD1 | CASSLGQIVHNEQFF
TRBV3-1/TRBV3-2 | - | CASSTGAYGYTF
TRBV29-1 | TRBD1 | CSVGIEGTGDYGYTF
TRBV27 | - | CASSSLSGVEADTQYF
TRBV11-2 | TRBD1 | CASSRDSSSGNTIYF
TRBV5-1 | TRBD2 | CASSSTSGGSTDTQYF
TRBV6-1 | - | CASSEPGQITYEQYF
TRBV7-8 | - | CASSLEVAGDPGGTDTQYF
TRBV5-6 | - | CASSPGQNSNQPQHF
TRBV15 | - | CATSRSLVMGTDTQYF
TRBV6-2/TRBV6-3 | TRBD2 | CASSRGLAGSSYEQYF
TRBV7-6 | - | CASSLTARGFGNTEAFF